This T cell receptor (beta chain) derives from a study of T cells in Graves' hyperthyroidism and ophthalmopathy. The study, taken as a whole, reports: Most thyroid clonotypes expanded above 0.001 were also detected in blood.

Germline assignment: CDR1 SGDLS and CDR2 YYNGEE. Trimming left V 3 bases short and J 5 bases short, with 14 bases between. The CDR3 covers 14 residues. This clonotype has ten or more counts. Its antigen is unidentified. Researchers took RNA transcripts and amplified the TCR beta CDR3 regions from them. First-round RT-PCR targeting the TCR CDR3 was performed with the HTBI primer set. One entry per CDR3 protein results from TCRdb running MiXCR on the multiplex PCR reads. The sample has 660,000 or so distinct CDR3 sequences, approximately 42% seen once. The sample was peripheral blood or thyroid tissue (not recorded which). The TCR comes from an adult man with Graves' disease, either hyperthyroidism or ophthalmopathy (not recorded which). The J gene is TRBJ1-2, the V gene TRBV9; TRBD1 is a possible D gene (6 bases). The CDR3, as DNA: TGTGCCAGCAGCGACTCCAACAGGGCTTATGGCTACACCTTC. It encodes CASSDSNRAYGYTF.